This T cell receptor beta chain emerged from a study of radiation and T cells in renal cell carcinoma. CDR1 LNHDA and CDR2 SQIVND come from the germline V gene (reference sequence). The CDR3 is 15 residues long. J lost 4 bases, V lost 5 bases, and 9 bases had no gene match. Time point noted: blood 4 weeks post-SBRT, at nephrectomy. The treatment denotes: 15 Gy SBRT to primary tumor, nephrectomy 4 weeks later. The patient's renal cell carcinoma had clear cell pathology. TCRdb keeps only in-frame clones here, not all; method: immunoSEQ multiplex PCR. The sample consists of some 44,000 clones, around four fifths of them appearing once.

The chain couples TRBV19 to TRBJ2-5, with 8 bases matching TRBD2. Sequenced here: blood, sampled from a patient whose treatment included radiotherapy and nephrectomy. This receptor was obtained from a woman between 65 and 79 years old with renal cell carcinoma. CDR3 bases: TGTGCCAGTAGTCCCAGCGGGAGCCGAGGAGAGACCCAGTACTTC. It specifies CASSPSGSRGETQYF.